Sequencing of this T cell receptor (beta chain) was carried out in a study of vaccination effects on CD4 cells after COVID-19. The data were produced by immunoSEQ multiplex PCR, yet TCRdb's version contains in-frame clones alone and is incomplete. The top ten hold 15% of the sample, which has 35,000 to 40,000 clones, about 69% seen once. Germline V gene lookup returns CDR1 LGHDT and CDR2 YNNKEL (reference sequence). The CDR3 length is 14 residues. V lost 2 bases and J lost 2, with 9 bases in between. Remarks on this clone: What it recognizes is unknown.

With the ViraFEST assay, the study expanded antigen-specific CD4+ T cells using viral peptide pools, then sequenced them. Once cultured for roughly nine days, the cells underwent separation to obtain CD4+ T cells. Negative nucleocapsid antibody tests before and after vaccination confirmed no previous SARS-CoV-2 infection. PBMC cultures contained 1.5 million to 2 million cells per well, 9.5 to 10 IU/ml IL-2 and around 9.6 ug/ml peptides. The authors replaced half the medium with IL-2 medium on days 3 and 7. Findings and limits, study-wide: Convalescent patients in the study were few, and early post-infection timepoints were absent. Marked clonal contraction of infection- and vaccine-induced clones was seen late after vaccination.

Specimen: CD4+ T cells from PBMCs cultured with HCoV-OC43 spike peptides, collected before COVID-19 vaccination. Subset denoted: HCoV-OC43 spike overlapping peptide pool stimulation. The TCR originated in a human donor who received a COVID-19 vaccine. The chain combines TRBV3-1 (or the pseudogene TRBV3-2) with TRBJ1-1; D gene ambiguous. DNA of the CDR3: TGTGCCAGCAGCCAAACGGCAAGTAACACTGAAGCTTTCTTT. It translates to CASSQTASNTEAFF.